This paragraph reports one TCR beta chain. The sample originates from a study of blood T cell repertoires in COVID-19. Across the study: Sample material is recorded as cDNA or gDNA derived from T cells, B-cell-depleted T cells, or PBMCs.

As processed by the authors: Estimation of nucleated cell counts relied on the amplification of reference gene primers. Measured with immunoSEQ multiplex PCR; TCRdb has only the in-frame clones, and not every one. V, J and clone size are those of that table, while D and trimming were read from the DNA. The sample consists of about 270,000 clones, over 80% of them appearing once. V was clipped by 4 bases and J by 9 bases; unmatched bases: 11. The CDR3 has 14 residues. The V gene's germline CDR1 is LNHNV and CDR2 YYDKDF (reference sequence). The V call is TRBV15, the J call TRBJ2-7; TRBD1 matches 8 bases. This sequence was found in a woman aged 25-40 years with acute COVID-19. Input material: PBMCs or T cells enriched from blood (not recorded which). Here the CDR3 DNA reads TGTGCCACCAGCAAAGAGACCGCGGGGACAGGGCAGTACTTC. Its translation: CATSKETAGTGQYF.